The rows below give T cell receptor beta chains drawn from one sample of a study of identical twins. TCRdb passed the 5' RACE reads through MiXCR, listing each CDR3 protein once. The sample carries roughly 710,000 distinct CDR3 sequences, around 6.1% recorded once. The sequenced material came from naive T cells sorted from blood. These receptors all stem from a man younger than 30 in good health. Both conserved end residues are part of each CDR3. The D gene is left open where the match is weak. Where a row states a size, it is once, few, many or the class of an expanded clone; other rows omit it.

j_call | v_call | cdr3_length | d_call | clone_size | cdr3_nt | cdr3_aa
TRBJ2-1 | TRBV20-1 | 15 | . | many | TGCAGTGCTAGAGATGAGAGGGGGAGGTACAATGAGCAGTTCTTC | CSARDERGRYNEQFF
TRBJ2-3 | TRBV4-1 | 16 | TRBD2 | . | TGCGCCAGCAGCCGCCCTAGCGGGAGGGCCACAGATACGCAGTATTTT | CASSRPSGRATDTQYF
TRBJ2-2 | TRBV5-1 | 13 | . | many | TGTGCCAGCAGTTTAGCAGGGACCGGGGAGCTGTTTTTT | CASSLAGTGELFF
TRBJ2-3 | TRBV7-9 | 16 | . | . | TGTGCCAGCAGCTCCCATTTAGGGGGGGCTACAGATACGCAGTATTTT | CASSSHLGGATDTQYF
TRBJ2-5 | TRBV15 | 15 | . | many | TGTGCCACCAGCAGAGGAGGGCAGGGAAGAGAGACCCAGTACTTC | CATSRGGQGRETQYF
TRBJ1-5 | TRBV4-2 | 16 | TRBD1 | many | TGTGCCAGCAGCCAAGCTGGTGGACAGGGGCATCAGCCCCAGCATTTT | CASSQAGGQGHQPQHF
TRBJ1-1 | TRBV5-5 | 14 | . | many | TGTGCCAGCAGCTTGGCTCGGGGGCGGACTGAAGCTTTCTTT | CASSLARGRTEAFF
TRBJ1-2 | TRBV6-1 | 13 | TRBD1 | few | TGTGCCAGCCGTGGAGACAGGGCCAGTGGCTACACCTTC | CASRGDRASGYTF
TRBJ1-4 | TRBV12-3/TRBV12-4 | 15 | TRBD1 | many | TGTGCCAGCAGTCCCGACAGGGGGCTCAATGAAAAACTGTTTTTT | CASSPDRGLNEKLFF
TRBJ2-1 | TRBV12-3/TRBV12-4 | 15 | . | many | TGTGCCAGCAGTCCAGGTCGGGGCTCCTACAATGAGCAGTTCTTC | CASSPGRGSYNEQFF
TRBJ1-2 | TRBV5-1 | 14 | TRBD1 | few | TGCGCCAGCAGCTTGGGGGGACAGGAACATGGCTACACCTTC | CASSLGGQEHGYTF
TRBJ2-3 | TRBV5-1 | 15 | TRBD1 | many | TGCGCCAGCAGCTTCAGACAGGGCAGCACAGATACGCAGTATTTT | CASSFRQGSTDTQYF
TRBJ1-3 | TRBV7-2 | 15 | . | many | TGTGCCAGCAGCTTTGGCAGATCCTCTGGAAACACCATATATTTT | CASSFGRSSGNTIYF
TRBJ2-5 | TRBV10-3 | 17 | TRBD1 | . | TGTGCCATCAGTGAGTCGATAATCCGACAGGGGTTAGAGACCCAGTACTTC | CAISESIIRQGLETQYF
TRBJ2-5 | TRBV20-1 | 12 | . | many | TGCAGTGCTGGCTTTTTCGGCGGGCCCCAGTACTTC | CSAGFFGGPQYF
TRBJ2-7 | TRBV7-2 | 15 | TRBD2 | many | TGTGCCAGCAGCATTAGCCGGGACTACTCCTACGAGCAGTACTTC | CASSISRDYSYEQYF
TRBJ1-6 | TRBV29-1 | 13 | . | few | TGCAGCGTTGCGGGACACAATAATTCACCCCTCCACTTT | CSVAGHNNSPLHF
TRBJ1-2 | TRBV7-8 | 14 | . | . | TGTGCCAGCAGCTTGGGCAGCTCGAACTATGGCTACACCTTC | CASSLGSSNYGYTF
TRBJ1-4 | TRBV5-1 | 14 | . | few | TGCGCCAGCAAGCCCTTGGCAACTAATGAAAAACTGTTTTTT | CASKPLATNEKLFF
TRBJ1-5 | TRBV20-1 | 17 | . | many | TGCAGTGCTAGGGGGGCAGGGGATCGCCTGGGCAATCAGCCCCAGCATTTT | CSARGAGDRLGNQPQHF
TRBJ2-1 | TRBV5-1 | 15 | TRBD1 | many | TGCGCCAGCAGCTCGGGACAGGGGATTTACAATGAGCAGTTCTTC | CASSSGQGIYNEQFF
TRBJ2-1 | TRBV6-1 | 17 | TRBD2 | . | TGTGCCAGCAGTGGACTAGCGGGAGGGTTTTCCATAAATGAGCAGTTCTTC | CASSGLAGGFSINEQFF
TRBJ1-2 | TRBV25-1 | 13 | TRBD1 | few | TGTGCCAGCAAAGACAGGGGAGGATATGGCTACACCTTC | CASKDRGGYGYTF
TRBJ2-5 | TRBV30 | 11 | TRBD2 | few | TGTGCCTGGAGAGCGGCTAGCGGATTTTACTTC | CAWRAASGFYF